A single sample gave rise to the 19 T cell receptor beta chains below, sequenced in a study of CD4 T cells in relation to SARS-CoV-2 and coronaviruses. Before the COVID-19 pandemic, during about 2011-2019, CD4+ T cells were taken from unexposed donors. CD4+ T cells were isolated from the cells after more than 8 days of culture. Produced via immunoSEQ multiplex PCR; TCRdb's table is partial and in-frame only. The sample lists approximately 25,000 clones; over 70% were seen once. No antigens are known for them. Sequenced sample: CD4+ T cells from PBMCs, cultured in vitro. These receptors came from a human donor in good health.

The chain recombines TRBV5-4 with TRBJ2-1; D is unclear. The CDR3 is made up of 11 amino acids. Germline V gene sequence: CDR1 SGHNT, CDR2 YYREEE (reference sequence). Trimming stripped 0 bases from V and 15 bases from J, with 10 bases between. The CDR3 loop reads CASSLDSDPFF. CDR3 DNA: TGTGCCAGCAGCTTGGACTCGGACCCGTTCTTC.

In this sample, this clone turned up a few times. This chain connects TRBV28 to TRBJ2-3; tentative D call: TRBD1 (7 bases). Germline V CDR1 and CDR2: MDHEN, SYDVKM. Trimming took off 3 bases at V and 2 bases at J, with 12 bases between the two ends. CDR3 length: 15 residues. CDR3 amino acids: CASSFAGQYTDTQYF. CDR3 in DNA: TGTGCCAGCAGTTTTGCGGGACAGTACACAGATACGCAGTATTTT.

This rearrangement joins TRBV30 to TRBJ1-2, with D perhaps TRBD1 (5 bases). The CDR3 runs to 13 residues. The germline V gene has CDR1 GTSNPN and CDR2 SVGIG (reference sequence). V was pared by 3 bases and J by 3 bases, with 11 bases between. The DNA for the CDR3 is TGTGCCTGGAGCCAAGGGGCGTACTATGGCTACACCTTC. Encoded protein: CAWSQGAYYGYTF. The full variable domain, its missing parts supplied by reference TRBV30 and TRBJ1-2, is SQTIHQWPATLVQPVGSPLSLECTVEGTSNPNLYWYRQAAGRGLQLLFYSVGIGQISSEVPQNLSASRPQDRQFILSSKKLLLSDSGFYLCAWSQGAYYGYTFGSGTRLTVV.

The chain combines TRBV29-1 with TRBJ1-2; no definite D call. There are 13 residues in the CDR3. Per germline, CDR1 SQVTM and CDR2 ANQGSEA. V was clipped by 0 bases and J by 8 bases, with 13 bases between them. The CDR3 nucleotides are TGCAGCGTTGAAGATGTCCGAATGGAGGGCTACACCTTC. It codes for CSVEDVRMEGYTF.

J is TRBJ2-3 and V is TRBV10-3, with 14 bases aligning to TRBD2. Germline V gene data show CDR1 as ENHRY and CDR2 as SYGVKD. J was trimmed by 9 bases and V by 6 bases; bases with no gene match: 5. CDR3 size: 14 residues. The CDR3 is CAIRGTSGSTTQYF. Here the CDR3 DNA reads TGTGCCATCAGGGGGACTAGCGGGAGTACCACGCAGTATTTT.

V is TRBV18 and J is TRBJ1-1; no definite D call. The CDR3 contains 13 residues. Between the trimmed V and J ends, which lost 3 bases and 7 bases, there was a span of 12 bases. The germline gives CDR1 KGHSH, CDR2 LQKENI. The CDR3 DNA is TGTGCCAGCTCACCTTCCTTGGATAGTGAAGCTTTCTTT. Translating gives CASSPSLDSEAFF.

The CDR3 spells CAINSGSYNEQFF. The CDR3 DNA reads TGTGCCATCAATAGCGGTTCCTACAATGAGCAGTTCTTC. The V and J genes are TRBV10-3 and TRBJ2-1; a weak D match, TRBD2 (6 bases). The CDR3 spans 13 residues. In germline, CDR1 is ENHRY, CDR2 SYGVKD. Trimming stripped 7 bases from V and 1 base from J, with 8 bases between.

The genes are TRBV11-2 and TRBJ2-2, with 8 bases that match TRBD1. Germline trimming cut 5 bases from V and 3 bases from J; bases unmatched to any gene: 11. CDR3 size: 17 residues. Per the germline V gene, CDR1 is SGHAT and CDR2 is FQNNGV. The CDR3 sequence: CASSAGQGGMDTGELFF. CDR3 coding DNA: TGTGCCAGCAGCGCCGGACAGGGTGGAATGGACACCGGGGAGCTGTTTTTT.

This clone appeared a few times. The genes are TRBV3-1 (or the pseudogene TRBV3-2) and TRBJ2-1, with TRBD1 matching over 8 bases. CDR3 length equals 14 residues. CDR1 LGHDT and CDR2 YNNKEL come from the germline V gene (reference sequence). Trimming at V came to 4 bases and at J to 9 bases, leaving 8 bases not matched to a gene. CDR3: CASSRGQGQGEQFF. The CDR3 DNA reads as TGTGCCAGCAGCCGTGGACAGGGTCAAGGTGAGCAGTTCTTC.

The rearrangement uses TRBV15 and TRBJ2-2; 8 positions match TRBD2. The CDR3 is made up of 16 amino acids. Germline assignment: CDR1 LNHNV and CDR2 YYDKDF (reference sequence). The V and J ends lost 0 bases and 5 bases, in that order; junction bases with no gene match: 5. The CDR3 nucleotides are TGTGCCACCAGCAGAGATCCGGGAGGGCGTACCGGGGAGCTGTTTTTT. Its protein product is CATSRDPGGRTGELFF.

The V and J genes are TRBV18 and TRBJ2-2; no reliable D call. This CDR3 region has 15 residues. V was pared by 2 bases and J by 7 bases, with 14 bases between. The germline V gene has CDR1 KGHSH and CDR2 LQKENI. CDR3 sequence: CASSPDRSLDGELFF. In DNA, the CDR3 is TGTGCCAGCTCACCAGACCGGAGCTTGGACGGGGAGCTGTTTTTT.

The chain joins TRBV19 to TRBJ1-5, with D tentatively TRBD1 (5 bases). V was clipped by 4 bases and J by 2 bases, with 9 bases between them. The germline V gene has CDR1 LNHDA and CDR2 SQIVND (reference sequence). The CDR3 loop spans 14 amino acids. This CDR3 is CASSKQGGNQPQHF. In DNA form, the CDR3 reads TGTGCCAGTAGTAAGCAGGGCGGCAATCAGCCCCAGCATTTT. The full variable domain, rest sourced from reference TRBV19 and TRBJ1-5, is DGGITQSPKYLFRKEGQNVTLSCEQNLNHDAMYWYRQDPGQGLRLIYYSQIVNDFQKGDIAEGYSVSREKKESFPLTVTSAQKNPTAFYLCASSKQGGNQPQHFGDGTRLSIL.

This chain joins TRBV5-1 and TRBJ2-7, with 10 bases matching TRBD1. Germline CDR1 and CDR2: SGHRS and YFSETQ. CDR3 length equals 15 residues. V lost 4 bases and J lost 4; bases outside the gene matches: 8. In DNA, the CDR3 is TGCGCCAGCAGCCCAAGACAGGGGGCGGCTTACGAGCAGTACTTC. This translates into CASSPRQGAAYEQYF.

The genes are TRBV24-1 and TRBJ1-1; D is perhaps TRBD1 (6 bases). Germline V gene sequence: CDR1 KGHDR, CDR2 SFDVKD. This CDR3 is built from 16 residues. V was trimmed by 4 bases and J by 9 bases, leaving 23 bases between them. CDR3 in amino acids: CATSDSKKGGARKAFF. Here the CDR3 DNA reads TGTGCCACCAGTGACTCTAAGAAAGGGGGGGCGAGGAAAGCTTTCTTT.

The chain employs TRBV2 and TRBJ2-1; D is possibly TRBD2 (6 bases). Trimming took off 3 bases at V and 6 bases at J, with 12 bases between the two ends. CDR1 is SNHLY and CDR2 is FYNNEI in the germline V gene. The CDR3 spans 14 residues. The CDR3 DNA reads as TGTGCCAGCAGTGAGAGGACTACGGTCAATGAGCAGTTCTTC. Its protein product is CASSERTTVNEQFF.

Here the CDR3 DNA reads TGTGCCAGCAGCAGTGCGGTCGGGTACGAGCAGTACTTC. Protein: CASSSAVGYEQYF. V is TRBV12-3 or TRBV12-4 and J is TRBJ2-7; D unresolved. Trimming removed 6 bases at V and 4 bases at J, with 13 bases between. CDR3 size: 13 residues.

The chain is built from TRBV19 and TRBJ2-1; D uncertain. This CDR3 is built from 12 residues. The V gene lost 6 bases and the J gene lost 6 bases, with 9 bases spanning the gap. Germline V gives CDR1 LNHDA, CDR2 SQIVND (reference sequence). The CDR3 DNA is TGTGCCAGTAGCCTGTTTGGCAATGAGCAGTTCTTC. Translated, it gives CASSLFGNEQFF.

The V call is TRBV20-1, the J call TRBJ2-1; TRBD2 matches 7 bases. The CDR3 consists of 14 residues. Trimming cost V 3 bases and J 3 bases; bases outside gene matches: 5. Germline CDR1 and CDR2: DFQATT and SNEGSKA (reference sequence). The CDR3 coding sequence is TGCAGTGCTAGTGCCCTAGCGGACTACAATGAGCAGTTCTTC. Its translation is CSASALADYNEQFF.

The chain has TRBV18 and TRBJ1-5; 8 positions agree with TRBD1. Losses at the gene ends were 3 bases for V and 6 bases for J; bases not matched to a gene: 7. Germline CDR1 and CDR2: KGHSH and LQKENI. The CDR3 spans 15 residues. The CDR3 region has the DNA TGTGCCAGCTCACCTGACAGGGGTGAAGGTCAGCCCCAGCATTTT. It is translated as CASSPDRGEGQPQHF.